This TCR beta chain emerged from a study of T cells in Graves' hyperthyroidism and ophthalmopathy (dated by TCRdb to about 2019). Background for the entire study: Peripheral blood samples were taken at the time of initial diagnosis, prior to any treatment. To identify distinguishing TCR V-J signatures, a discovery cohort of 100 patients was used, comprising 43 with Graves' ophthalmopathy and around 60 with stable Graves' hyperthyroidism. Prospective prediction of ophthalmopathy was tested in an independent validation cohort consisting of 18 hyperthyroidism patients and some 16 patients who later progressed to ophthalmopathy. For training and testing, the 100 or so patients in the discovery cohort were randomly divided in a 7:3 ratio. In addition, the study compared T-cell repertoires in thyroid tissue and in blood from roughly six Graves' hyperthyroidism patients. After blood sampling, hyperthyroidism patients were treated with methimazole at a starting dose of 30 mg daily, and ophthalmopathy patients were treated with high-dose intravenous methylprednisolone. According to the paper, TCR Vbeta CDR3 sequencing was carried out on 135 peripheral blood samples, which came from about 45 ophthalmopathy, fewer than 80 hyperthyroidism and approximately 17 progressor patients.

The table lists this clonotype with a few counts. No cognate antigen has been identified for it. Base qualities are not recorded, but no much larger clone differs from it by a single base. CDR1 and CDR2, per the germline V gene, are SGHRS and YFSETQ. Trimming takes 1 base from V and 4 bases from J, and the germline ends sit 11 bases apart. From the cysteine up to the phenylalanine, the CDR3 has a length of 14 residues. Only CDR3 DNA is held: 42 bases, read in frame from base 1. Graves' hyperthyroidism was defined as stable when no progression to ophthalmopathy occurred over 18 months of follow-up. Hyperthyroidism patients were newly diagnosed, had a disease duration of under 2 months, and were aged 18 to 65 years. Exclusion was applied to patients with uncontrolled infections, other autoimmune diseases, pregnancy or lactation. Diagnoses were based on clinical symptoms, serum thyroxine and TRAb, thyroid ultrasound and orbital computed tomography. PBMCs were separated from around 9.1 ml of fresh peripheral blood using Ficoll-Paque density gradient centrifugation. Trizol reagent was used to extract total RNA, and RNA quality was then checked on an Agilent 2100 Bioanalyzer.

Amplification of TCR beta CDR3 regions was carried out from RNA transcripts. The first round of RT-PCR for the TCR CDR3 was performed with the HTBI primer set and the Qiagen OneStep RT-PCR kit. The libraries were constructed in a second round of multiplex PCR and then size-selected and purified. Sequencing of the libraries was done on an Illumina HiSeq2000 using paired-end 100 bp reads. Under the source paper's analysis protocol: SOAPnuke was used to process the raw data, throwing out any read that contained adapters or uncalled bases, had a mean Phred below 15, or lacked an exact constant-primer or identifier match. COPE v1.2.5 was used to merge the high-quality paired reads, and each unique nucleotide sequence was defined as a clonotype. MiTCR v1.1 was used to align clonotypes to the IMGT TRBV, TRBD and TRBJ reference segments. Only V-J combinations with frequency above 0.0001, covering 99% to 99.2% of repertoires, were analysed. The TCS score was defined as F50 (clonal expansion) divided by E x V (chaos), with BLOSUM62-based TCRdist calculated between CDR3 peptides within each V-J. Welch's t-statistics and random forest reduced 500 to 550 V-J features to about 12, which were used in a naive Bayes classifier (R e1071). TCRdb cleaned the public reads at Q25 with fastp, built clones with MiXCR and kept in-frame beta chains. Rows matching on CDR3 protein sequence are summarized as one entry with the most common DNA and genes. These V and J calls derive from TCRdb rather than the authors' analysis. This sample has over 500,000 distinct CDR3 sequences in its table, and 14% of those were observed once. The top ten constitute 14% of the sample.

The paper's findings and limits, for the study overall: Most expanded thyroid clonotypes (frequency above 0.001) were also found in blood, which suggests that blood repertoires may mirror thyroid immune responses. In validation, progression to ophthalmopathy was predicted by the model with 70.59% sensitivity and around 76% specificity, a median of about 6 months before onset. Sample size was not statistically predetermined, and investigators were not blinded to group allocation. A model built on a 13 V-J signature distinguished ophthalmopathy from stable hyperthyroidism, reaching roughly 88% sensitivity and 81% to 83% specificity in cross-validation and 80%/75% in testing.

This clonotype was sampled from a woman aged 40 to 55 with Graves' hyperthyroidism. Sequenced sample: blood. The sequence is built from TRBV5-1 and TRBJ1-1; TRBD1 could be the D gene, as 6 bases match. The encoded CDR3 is CASSLRGGSTEAFF. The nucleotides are TGCGCCAGCAGCTTGAGGGGGGGCAGCACTGAAGCTTTCTTT.